This TCR beta chain came from a study of cytomegalovirus exposure and HLA in healthy donors. Trimming stripped 0 bases from V and 7 bases from J, with 15 bases between. There are 15 residues in the CDR3. Germline assignment: CDR1 SEHNR and CDR2 FQNEAQ (reference sequence). Vbeta (60) and Jbeta (13) primers were used in the PCR. The table came from immunoSEQ multiplex PCR; TCRdb's copy has only in-frame clones and leaves some out. The sample includes 95,000 to 150,000 clones, under 80% seen only once; the top ten take under 15%. Source material: PBMCs. This receptor was identified in a woman aged 55 to 70 in good health and CMV-seropositive. V and J are TRBV7-9 and TRBJ1-1; no clear D. Written as DNA, the CDR3 is TGTGCCAGCAGCTTAGCACTCAAGTGGAGGGATGAAGCTTTCTTT. Encoded protein: CASSLALKWRDEAFF.